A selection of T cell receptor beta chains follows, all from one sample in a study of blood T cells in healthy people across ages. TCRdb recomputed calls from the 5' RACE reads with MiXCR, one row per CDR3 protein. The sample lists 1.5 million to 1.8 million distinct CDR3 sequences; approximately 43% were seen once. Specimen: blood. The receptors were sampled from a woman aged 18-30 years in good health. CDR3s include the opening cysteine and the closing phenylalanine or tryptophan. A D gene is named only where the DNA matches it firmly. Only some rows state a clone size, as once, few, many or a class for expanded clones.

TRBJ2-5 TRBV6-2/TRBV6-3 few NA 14 CASRKSPGDNEQYF TGTGCCAGCCGAAAATCGCCCGGCGACAATGAGCAGTACTTC
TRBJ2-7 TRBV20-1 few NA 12 CSARDWATEQYF TGCAGTGCTAGAGATTGGGCGACGGAGCAGTACTTC
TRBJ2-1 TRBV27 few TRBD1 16 CASLMTGTVGYNEQFF TGTGCCAGCCTAATGACCGGGACAGTAGGCTACAATGAGCAGTTCTTC
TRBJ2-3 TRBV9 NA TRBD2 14 CASSVVGGVDTQYF TGTGCCAGCAGCGTAGTCGGGGGGGTAGATACGCAGTATTTT
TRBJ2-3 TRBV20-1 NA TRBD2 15 CSASQSSGGTDTQYF TGCAGTGCTAGTCAGTCAAGCGGGGGCACAGATACGCAGTATTTT
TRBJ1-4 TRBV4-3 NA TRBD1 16 CASSQDPQGAYEKLFF TGCGCCAGCAGCCAAGATCCACAGGGGGCTTATGAAAAACTGTTTTTT
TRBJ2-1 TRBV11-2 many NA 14 CASTYSNIGDEQFF TGTGCCAGCACCTATTCCAATATTGGCGATGAGCAGTTCTTC
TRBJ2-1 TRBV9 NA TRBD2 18 CASARTNRLAVSYNEQFF TGTGCCAGTGCCCGAACTAATAGACTAGCGGTATCCTACAATGAGCAGTTCTTC
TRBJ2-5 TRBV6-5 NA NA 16 CASSYRGGRGDETQYF TGTGCCAGCAGTTACCGAGGAGGCAGGGGGGATGAGACCCAGTACTTC
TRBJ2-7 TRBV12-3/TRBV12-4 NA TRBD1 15 CASSPTGTGNYEQYF TGTGCCAGCAGTCCAACCGGGACAGGGAACTACGAGCAGTACTTC
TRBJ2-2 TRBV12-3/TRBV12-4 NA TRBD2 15 CASTTRLAGPGELFF TGTGCCAGCACCACCCGACTAGCCGGGCCCGGGGAGCTGTTTTTT
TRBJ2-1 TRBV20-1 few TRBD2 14 CSARGGLAGVEQFF TGCAGTGCTAGAGGCGGGCTAGCGGGGGTTGAGCAGTTCTTC
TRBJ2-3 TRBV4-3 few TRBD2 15 CASSQTSEYTDTQYF TGCGCCAGCAGCCAGACTAGCGAATACACAGATACGCAGTATTTT
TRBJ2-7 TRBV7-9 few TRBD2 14 CASSAVTSGNEQYF TGTGCCAGCAGCGCCGTTACTAGCGGGAACGAGCAGTACTTC
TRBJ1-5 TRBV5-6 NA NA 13 CASSDQGNQPQHF TGTGCCAGCAGCGACCAGGGGAATCAGCCCCAGCATTTT
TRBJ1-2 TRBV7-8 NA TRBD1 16 CASSLGWDRMNYGYTF TGTGCCAGCAGCTTAGGGTGGGACAGAATGAACTATGGCTACACCTTC
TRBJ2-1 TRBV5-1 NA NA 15 CASSLGVPFYNEQFF TGCGCCAGCAGCTTGGGTGTCCCTTTTTACAATGAGCAGTTCTTC
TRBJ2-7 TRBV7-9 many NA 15 CASSLAPSVSYEQYF TGTGCCAGCAGCTTAGCGCCTAGCGTCTCCTACGAGCAGTACTTC
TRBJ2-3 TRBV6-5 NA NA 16 CASSRILGGTTDTQYF TGTGCCAGCAGTCGTATCTTGGGGGGAACCACAGATACGCAGTATTTT
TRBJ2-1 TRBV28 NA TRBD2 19 CASSLFVPSGRETYNEQFF TGTGCCAGCAGTTTATTCGTCCCTAGCGGGAGGGAGACCTACAATGAGCAGTTCTTC